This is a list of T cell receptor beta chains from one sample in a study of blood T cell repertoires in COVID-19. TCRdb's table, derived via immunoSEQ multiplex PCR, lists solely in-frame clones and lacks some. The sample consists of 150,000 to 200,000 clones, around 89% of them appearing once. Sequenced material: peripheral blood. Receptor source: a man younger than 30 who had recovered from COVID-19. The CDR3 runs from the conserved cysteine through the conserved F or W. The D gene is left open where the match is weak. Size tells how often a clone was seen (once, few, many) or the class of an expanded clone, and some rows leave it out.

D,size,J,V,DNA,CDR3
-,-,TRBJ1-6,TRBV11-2,TGTGCCAGCAGCTTAGGACAGTCCAATTCACCCCTCCACTTT,CASSLGQSNSPLHF
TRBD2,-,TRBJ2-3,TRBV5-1,TGCGCCAGCAGCTTGGCTAGCGGGATTGATACGCAGTATTTT,CASSLASGIDTQYF
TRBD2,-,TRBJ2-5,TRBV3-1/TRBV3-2,TGTGCCAGCAGTCTAGCGGGAGGGGGGCAAGAGACCCAGTACTTC,CASSLAGGGQETQYF
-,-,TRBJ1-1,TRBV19,TGTGCCAGTAGTAAGAATCGAGGTTTGGGGGGTACTGAAGCTTTCTTT,CASSKNRGLGGTEAFF
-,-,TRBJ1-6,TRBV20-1,TGCAGTGCTAGTCCTTCTGCCAGGCCCCTAAATTCACCCCTCCACTTT,CSASPSARPLNSPLHF
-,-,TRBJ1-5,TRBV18,TGTGCCAGCTCACCAACACAGAATAGCAATCAGCCCCAGCATTTT,CASSPTQNSNQPQHF
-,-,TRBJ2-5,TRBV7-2,TGTGCCAGCAGCTTAGATGGGGGGCAAGAGACCCAGTACTTC,CASSLDGGQETQYF
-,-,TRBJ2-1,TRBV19,TGTGCCAGTAGCCCGGAGATTCCTGAGCAGTTCTTC,CASSPEIPEQFF
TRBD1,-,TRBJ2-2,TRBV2,TGTGCCAGCAGTAGGGACAGAAACACCGGGGAGCTGTTTTTT,CASSRDRNTGELFF
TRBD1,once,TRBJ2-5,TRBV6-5,TGTGCCAGCAGTTTAACAGGGGTGGAGACCCAGTACTTC,CASSLTGVETQYF
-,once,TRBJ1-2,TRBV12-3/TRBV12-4,TGTGCCAGCAGTTTTCGGCTGGGCCCTGGCTACACCTTC,CASSFRLGPGYTF
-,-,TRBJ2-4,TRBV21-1,TGTGCCAGCAGTAGAGACAGGGGGACCAAAAACATTCAGTACTTC,CASSRDRGTKNIQYF
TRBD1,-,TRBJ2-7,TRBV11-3,TGTGCCAGCAGTCCTGCCCGGGACAGGGAGTCCGGGCAGTACTTC,CASSPARDRESGQYF
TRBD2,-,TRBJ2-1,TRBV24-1,TGTGCCACCAGTGATCCCGGGACTAGCGGGAGGAATGAGCAGTTCTTC,CATSDPGTSGRNEQFF
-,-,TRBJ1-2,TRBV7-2,TGTGCCAGCAGCTGGGGGGGGTACCATGGCTACACCTTC,CASSWGGYHGYTF
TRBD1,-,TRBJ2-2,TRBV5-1,TGCGCCAGCAGGCATCTGACAGGGTCGAACACCGGGGAGCTGTTTTTT,CASRHLTGSNTGELFF